The TCR beta chain described here comes from a study of CD8+ T cells in alopecia areata. The CDR3 has 16 amino acids. CDR1 MDHEN and CDR2 SYDVKM come from the germline V gene. Trimming took 5 bases from V and 0 from J, leaving 17 bases between them. RNA, once extracted, was reverse transcribed into cDNA for use as the sequencing template. Generated by immunoSEQ multiplex PCR, the TCRdb table keeps only in-frame clones and is missing some. The sample includes roughly 200,000 clones, roughly 60% of them seen just once. This TCR came from a human donor with alopecia areata. The sequences come from CD4+ T cells sorted from blood, collected at week 0. The chain combines TRBV28 with TRBJ2-7; weak D call: TRBD2 (6 bases). As DNA, the CDR3 is TGTGCCAGCAGTCCCGCCGGGACTTCGAGCTCCTACGAGCAGTACTTC. Translating gives CASSPAGTSSSYEQYF. The entire variable domain, with the rest obtained from reference TRBV28 and TRBJ2-7, is as follows: DVKVTQSSRYLVKRTGEKVFLECVQDMDHENMFWYRQDPGLGLRLIYFSYDVKMKEKGDIPEGYSVSREKKERFSLILESASTNQTSMYLCASSPAGTSSSYEQYFGPGTRLTVT.